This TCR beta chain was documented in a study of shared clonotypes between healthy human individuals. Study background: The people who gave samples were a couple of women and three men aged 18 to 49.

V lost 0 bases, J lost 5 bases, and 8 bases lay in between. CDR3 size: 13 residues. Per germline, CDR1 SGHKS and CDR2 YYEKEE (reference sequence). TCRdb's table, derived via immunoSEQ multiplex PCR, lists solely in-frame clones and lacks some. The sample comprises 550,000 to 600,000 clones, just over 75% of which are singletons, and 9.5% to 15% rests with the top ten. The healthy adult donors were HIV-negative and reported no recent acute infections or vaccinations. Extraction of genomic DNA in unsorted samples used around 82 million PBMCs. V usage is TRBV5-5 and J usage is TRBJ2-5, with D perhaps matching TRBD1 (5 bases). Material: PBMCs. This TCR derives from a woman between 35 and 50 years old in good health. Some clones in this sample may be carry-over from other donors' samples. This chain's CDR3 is CASSLVGQETQYF. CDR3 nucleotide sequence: TGTGCCAGCAGCTTGGTGGGGCAGGAGACCCAGTACTTC.